Listed here are 32 T cell receptor beta chains from one sample, sequenced in a study of T cells in pancreatic ductal adenocarcinoma. Surgery without prior neoadjuvant therapy was the treatment of the selected pancreatic ductal adenocarcinoma patients. Sequencing was performed with immunoSEQ multiplex PCR; in TCRdb, only in-frame clones are kept and a portion is missing. The repertoire consists of around 31,000 clones, with approximately 94% occurring once and the leading ten covering 2.2%. Sequencing input: PBMCs. These receptors came from a human donor with pancreatic ductal adenocarcinoma.

The V call is TRBV7-9, the J call TRBJ2-7, with 7 nucleotides matching TRBD2. CDR3 length: 14 amino acids. Germline CDR1 SEHNR, CDR2 FQNEAQ (reference sequence). Trimming at V came to 4 bases and at J to 5 bases, leaving 8 bases not matched to a gene. The CDR3 DNA reads TGTGCCAGCAGCTCGGGGGGAGGAGCCCACGAGCAGTACTTC. The encoded protein is CASSSGGGAHEQYF.

V is TRBV5-4 and J is TRBJ2-1, with a weak D call TRBD2 (5 bases). CDR3 size: 13 residues. The germline CDR1 and CDR2 sequences are SGHNT and YYREEE (reference sequence). Trimming took off 0 bases at V and 7 bases at J, with 8 bases between the two ends. CDR3 residues: CASSLARRNEQFF. Written as DNA, the CDR3 is TGTGCCAGCAGCTTGGCCAGGAGGAATGAGCAGTTCTTC.

The chain carries TRBV29-1 and TRBJ1-1; no firm D call. The CDR3 is 12 amino acids. V was clipped by 5 bases and J by 1 base, with 8 bases between them. Germline CDR1 and CDR2: SQVTM and ANQGSEA. This CDR3 is CSVLAGNTEAFF. CDR3 DNA: TGCAGCGTTTTGGCCGGGAACACTGAAGCTTTCTTT.

This clone is a singleton in its sample. The chain joins TRBV11-3 to TRBJ1-1; D gene ambiguous. Germline-derived CDR1 and CDR2 are SGHNT and YENEEA. The CDR3 covers 16 residues. V lost 1 base and J 0 bases, leaving 12 bases between the germline ends. CDR3 protein: CASSLGAVFMNTEAFF. CDR3 DNA: TGTGCCAGCAGCTTAGGGGCAGTTTTCATGAACACTGAAGCTTTCTTT.

The CDR3 loop is CASSSYRAGTINGYTF. The CDR3, as DNA: TGTGCCAGCAGCTCTTATCGGGCCGGGACAATCAATGGCTACACCTTC. The chain employs TRBV7-8 and TRBJ1-2, with a possible D match to TRBD1 (6 bases). CDR3 length: 16 residues. Germline V gene lookup returns CDR1 SGHVS and CDR2 FQNEAQ. The V gene lost 4 bases and the J gene lost 6 bases, with 21 bases spanning the gap.

V gene TRBV5-1 combines with J gene TRBJ2-7, with TRBD1 matching over 12 bases. CDR3 length equals 15 residues. Germline V CDR1 and CDR2: SGHRS, YFSETQ. After removal of 5 bases from V and 3 bases from J, the junction contained 6 bases not matched to a gene. CDR3 protein: CASSPGQGAGYEQYF. The CDR3 DNA reads as TGCGCCAGCAGTCCGGGACAGGGGGCTGGCTACGAGCAGTACTTC.

This chain connects TRBV7-8 to TRBJ2-2; D uncertain. The CDR3 sequence is 17 residues long. Per the germline V gene, CDR1 is SGHVS and CDR2 is FQNEAQ. Deletions cut 5 bases from V and 5 bases from J, with 21 bases between. CDR3: CASSPWSGGPRTGELFF. The CDR3 DNA reads TGTGCCAGCAGCCCATGGTCGGGCGGTCCGAGGACCGGGGAGCTGTTTTTT.

This chain joins TRBV27 and TRBJ1-2, with D tentatively TRBD1 (5 bases). Germline V lookup: CDR1 MNHEY, CDR2 SMNVEV (reference sequence). The CDR3 is 16 residues long. V shed 0 bases and J shed 5 bases, with 16 bases lying between them. The CDR3 loop is CASSLSSFGGRYGYTF. CDR3 nucleotide sequence: TGTGCCAGCAGTTTATCGTCGTTCGGGGGTCGATATGGCTACACCTTC.

DNA for the CDR3: TGCGCCAGCCACTGGAGCCTTGATGCTGAAGCTTTCTTT. This codes for CASHWSLDAEAFF. This rearrangement joins TRBV5-1 to TRBJ1-1, with D unresolved. The CDR3 runs to 13 residues. Germline CDR1 reads SGHRS; CDR2 reads YFSETQ. Deletions cut 7 bases from V and 6 bases from J, with 16 bases between. Using reference TRBV5-1 and TRBJ1-1 for the parts outside the CDR3, the full variable domain is KAGVTQTPRYLIKTRGQQVTLSCSPISGHRSVSWYQQTPGQGLQFLFEYFSETQRNKGNFPGRFSGRQFSNSRSEMNVSTLELGDSALYLCASHWSLDAEAFFGQGTRLTVV.

V usage is TRBV19 and J usage is TRBJ1-1; D may be TRBD1 (5 bases). Germline assignment: CDR1 LNHDA and CDR2 SQIVND (reference sequence). CDR3 length equals 17 residues. V was shortened by 4 bases and J by 5 bases, with 23 bases between the two germline ends. CDR3 amino acids: CASSRLKLGLLGTEAFF. The CDR3 DNA reads as TGTGCCAGTAGTAGACTAAAGTTGGGACTCCTGGGGACTGAAGCTTTCTTT.

The count of this clone is one. The chain is built from TRBV6-5 and TRBJ2-4; D may be TRBD1 or TRBD2 (5 bases each). The germline CDR1 and CDR2 sequences are MNHEY and SVGAGI. Trimming cost V 8 bases and J 0 bases, with 14 bases left between them. The CDR3 length is 15 residues. The CDR3 DNA reads TGTGCCAGCTGGGAAATGGGGGAAGCCAAAAACATTCAGTACTTC. It specifies CASWEMGEAKNIQYF.

The rearrangement links TRBV29-1 to TRBJ1-1, with a tentative D call TRBD1 (5 bases). CDR3 length: 12 residues. In germline, CDR1 is SQVTM, CDR2 ANQGSEA. Trimming shortened V by 5 bases and J by 5 bases, and 12 bases separated the two germline ends. The CDR3 region is CSVQNSGTEAFF. The CDR3 DNA sequence: TGCAGCGTTCAGAATTCAGGGACTGAAGCTTTCTTT.

The chain joins TRBV4-1 to TRBJ2-7, with TRBD2 matching 11 bases. This CDR3 is built from 16 residues. The germline V gene encodes CDR1 MGHRA and CDR2 YSYEKL. V gave up 3 bases and J gave up 4 bases; unmatched junction bases: 8. In nucleotides, the CDR3 is TGCGCCAGCAGCCAGGGACTAGCGGAACCACCATACGAGCAGTACTTC. It translates to CASSQGLAEPPYEQYF.

The chain has TRBV7-2 and TRBJ1-1, with D unresolved. This CDR3 has 13 residues. V lost 4 bases and J lost 6, with 12 bases in between. Germline CDR1 and CDR2: SGHTA and FQGNSA. The CDR3 loop is CASSSAPRAEAFF. In DNA, the CDR3 is TGTGCCAGCAGCTCTGCCCCGCGGGCTGAAGCTTTCTTT.

The chain couples TRBV9 to TRBJ1-2, with 7 bases fitting TRBD1. J was trimmed by 3 bases and V by 0 bases; bases with no gene match: 5. The germline V gene has CDR1 SGDLS and CDR2 YYNGEE. The CDR3 totals 15 residues. The CDR3 protein is CASSVEIGQDYGYTF. Written as DNA, the CDR3 is TGTGCCAGCAGCGTAGAGATTGGACAGGACTATGGCTACACCTTC.

This chain connects TRBV7-2 to TRBJ2-5; 7 bases are shared with TRBD1. The ends lost 5 bases at V and 2 bases at J; junction bases unmatched: 5. Germline values: CDR1 SGHTA, CDR2 FQGNSA. This CDR3 has 14 residues. The CDR3 loop is CASSPHRGQETQYF. The DNA of the CDR3 is TGTGCCAGCAGCCCCCACAGGGGACAAGAGACCCAGTACTTC.

CDR3 DNA sequence: TGTGCCAGCAGCTTAGGCGCCGTGACGGGACTCCAGTATGGCTACACCTTC. This codes for CASSLGAVTGLQYGYTF. This chain joins TRBV7-2 and TRBJ1-2, with a weak D call TRBD1 (5 bases). Germline V gene data show CDR1 as SGHTA and CDR2 as FQGNSA. Trimming left V 1 base short and J 5 bases short, with 20 bases between. The CDR3 totals 17 residues. Using reference TRBV7-2 and TRBJ1-2 for the parts outside the CDR3, the full variable domain is GAGVSQSPSNKVTEKGKDVELRCDPISGHTALYWYRQSLGQGLEFLIYFQGNSAPDKSGLPSDRFSAERTGGSVSTLTIQRTQQEDSAVYLCASSLGAVTGLQYGYTFGSGTRLTVV.

CDR3 loop: CASSSLKVVAGGHEQYF. The CDR3 region has the DNA TGTGCCAGCAGCTCCCTCAAGGTGGTAGCGGGAGGGCACGAGCAGTACTTC. The chain combines TRBV11-2 with TRBJ2-7; 11 nucleotides align to TRBD2. Trimming took 4 bases from V and 5 from J; bases not matched to a gene: 13. This CDR3 spans 17 amino acids. CDR1 SGHAT and CDR2 FQNNGV come from the germline V gene.

The genes are TRBV5-1 and TRBJ2-1; the match to TRBD2 covers 7 bases. Germline-derived CDR1 and CDR2 are SGHRS and YFSETQ. The ends lost 2 bases at V and 4 bases at J; junction bases unmatched: 3. The CDR3 totals 14 residues. CDR3: CASSFGGIYNEQFF. In DNA, the CDR3 is TGCGCCAGCAGCTTCGGGGGGATTTACAATGAGCAGTTCTTC.

The chain joins TRBV18 to TRBJ2-7; D remains unclear. V dropped 5 bases and J dropped 0 bases, with 5 bases sitting between them. The germline CDR1 and CDR2 sequences are KGHSH and LQKENI. The CDR3 has 12 amino acids. The CDR3 DNA reads as TGTGCCAGCTCAGCAGCCTCCTACGAGCAGTACTTC. It encodes CASSAASYEQYF. The whole variable domain, remainder taken from reference TRBV18 and TRBJ2-7, is NAGVMQNPRHLVRRRGQEARLRCSPMKGHSHVYWYRQLPEEGLKFMVYLQKENIIDESGMPKERFSAEFPKEGPSILRIQQVVRGDSAAYFCASSAASYEQYFGPGTRLTVT.

This chain joins TRBV2 and TRBJ2-5, with D perhaps given as TRBD1 or TRBD2 (6 bases each). V lost 4 bases to trimming and J lost 6 bases, with 12 bases between them. The CDR3 is made up of 13 amino acids. CDR1 SNHLY and CDR2 FYNNEI come from the germline V gene. The CDR3 region has the DNA TGTGCCAGCAGTGGAGAGGGGGGAAAGACCCAGTACTTC. As protein: CASSGEGGKTQYF.

The chain joins TRBV28 to TRBJ2-1; D not resolved. Germline CDR1 is MDHEN and CDR2 is SYDVKM. This CDR3 region has 15 residues. V was cut by 9 bases and J by 3 bases, with 18 bases left in between. CDR3 nucleotides: TGTGCCAGTTTCCTGTCCCGACCGGGCTACAATGAGCAGTTCTTC. Protein product: CASFLSRPGYNEQFF.

The chain links TRBV21-1 to TRBJ1-5; the D call TRBD1 from the table was never checked on the DNA. TRBV21-1 is tagged as a pseudogene. The CDR3 covers 17 residues. The CDR3 is CASSKERGRGNNQPQHF. Here the CDR3 DNA reads TGTGCCAGCAGCAAAGAGAGGGGCAGGGGGAACAATCAGCCCCAGCATTTT.

This clone is a singleton in its sample. This chain uses TRBV5-6 with TRBJ1-3; D may be TRBD1 (5 bases). Germline loops: CDR1 SGHDT, CDR2 YYEEEE. This CDR3 contains 15 residues. V lost 5 bases, J lost 4 bases, and 16 bases lay in between. The CDR3 loop reads CASSFGMGLGNTIYF. In DNA form, the CDR3 reads TGTGCCAGCAGTTTTGGCATGGGGCTCGGAAACACCATATATTTT.

This clone appeared a single time. The chain links TRBV6-5 to TRBJ2-7, with D tentatively TRBD2 (5 bases). Trimming removed 2 bases at V and 7 bases at J, with 9 bases between. Germline V gene sequence: CDR1 MNHEY, CDR2 SVGAGI. The CDR3 loop spans 12 amino acids. The CDR3 here is CASSYGRGEQYF. CDR3 nucleotides: TGTGCCAGCAGTTACGGGAGAGGTGAGCAGTACTTC.

The chain has TRBV28 and TRBJ1-2; 9 nucleotides align to TRBD1. With V trimmed by 10 bases and J by 8 bases, 8 bases remained unmatched. Looked up from germline, CDR1 is MDHEN and CDR2 is SYDVKM. The CDR3 runs 12 residues. The CDR3 here is CAISRQGEGYTF. CDR3 sequence (DNA): TGTGCCATCTCCCGACAGGGGGAAGGCTACACCTTC.

This chain joins TRBV4-1 and TRBJ1-2; tentatively, D is TRBD1 (6 bases). Germline CDR1 is MGHRA and CDR2 is YSYEKL. V dropped 4 bases and J dropped 2 bases, with 14 bases sitting between them. This CDR3 is built from 15 residues. CDR3 nucleotides: TGCGCCAGCAGCCCAATGGCAGGGGTCAACTATGGCTACACCTTC. It yields the protein CASSPMAGVNYGYTF.

The chain employs TRBV14 and TRBJ1-5; D call uncertain. Germline V gene lookup returns CDR1 SGHDN and CDR2 FVKESK. Trimming pared 1 base from V and 5 bases from J, leaving 6 bases between. The CDR3 is 13 residues long. In DNA form, the CDR3 reads TGTGCCAGCAGCCAAGGTGATTATCAGCCCCAGCATTTT. Translating gives CASSQGDYQPQHF.

This chain joins TRBV4-1 and TRBJ1-1; TRBD1 is a possible D gene (6 bases). Germline V gene data show CDR1 as MGHRA and CDR2 as YSYEKL. The CDR3 contains 16 residues. V lost 0 bases, J lost 0 bases, and 11 bases lay in between. For the CDR3, the DNA is TGCGCCAGCAGCCAAGATCCGGGGACAATGAACACTGAAGCTTTCTTT. Protein product: CASSQDPGTMNTEAFF.

V gene TRBV12-5 combines with J gene TRBJ1-2, with 10 bases lining up with TRBD1. The CDR3 has 15 residues. Unmatched junction bases numbered 5, after V lost 3 bases and J lost 4 bases. The germline V gene encodes CDR1 LGHNT and CDR2 FRNRAP. The CDR3 loop reads CASGLGTGDFYGYTF. The CDR3 DNA follows: TGTGCTAGTGGTTTAGGGACAGGGGATTTCTATGGCTACACCTTC.

This clone occurred a few times. CDR3 in amino acids: CASSWTGINTGELFF. The CDR3 nucleotides read TGTGCCAGCAGCTGGACAGGGATTAACACCGGGGAGCTGTTTTTT. V and J are TRBV7-3 and TRBJ2-2; 8 bases are a match to TRBD1. Trimming removed 4 bases from V and 2 bases from J; junction bases left unmatched: 3. Per germline, CDR1 SGHTA and CDR2 FQGTGA. This CDR3 contains 15 residues.

The rearrangement joins TRBV7-8 to TRBJ1-5, with TRBD1 identical over 11 bases. This CDR3 is 16 amino acids long. Trimming took 3 bases from V and 6 from J; bases not matched to a gene: 7. CDR1 and CDR2 from the germline V gene are SGHVS and FQNEAQ. As DNA, the CDR3 is TGTGCCAGCAGCTTTAACCGGGACAGGGGGGGTCAGCCCCAGCATTTT. The encoded protein is CASSFNRDRGGQPQHF. Filled out from reference TRBV7-8 and TRBJ1-5, the complete variable domain reads GAGVSQSPRYKVAKRGQDVALRCDPISGHVSLFWYQQALGQGPEFLTYFQNEAQLDKSGLPSDRFFAERPEGSVSTLKIQRTQQEDSAVYLCASSFNRDRGGQPQHFGDGTRLSIL.